The present T cell receptor (beta chain) was sequenced within a study of blood T cells in healthy people across ages. Together with a sample-barcoded 5' primer, a J-beta primer mix was included in a second PCR lasting about 7 to 11 cycles. One entry per CDR3 protein, called by TCRdb with MiXCR from the 5' RACE reads. The sample includes fewer than 950,000 distinct CDR3 sequences, approximately 53% of them seen just once. With respect to this clonotype: Its antigen is as yet unknown.

Points from the study as a whole: TCR beta diversity, measured per million T cells, fell in a roughly linear way with age.

The germline CDR1 and CDR2 sequences are MNHNY and SVGAGI (reference sequence). CDR3 size: 15 residues. V and J are TRBV6-6 and TRBJ2-4; TRBD1 matches 9 bases. TRBJ2-7 explains the end of the DNA better; the J call may be wrong. This sequence was found in a man aged 80 or over in good health. The sample comprised blood. The DNA for the CDR3 is TGTGCCAGCAGTTCCCCGGGACAGGGCTGGTACGAGCAGTACTTC. It specifies CASSSPGQGWYEQYF.